This T cell receptor beta chain was captured in a study of response to subunit inactivated influenza vaccine. General study results and limits: The authors put forward the suggestion that each seasonal influenza vaccination may bring in only a limited number of new T cells.

From germline, CDR1 is MNHEY and CDR2 SVGAGI. This CDR3 has 19 residues. V shed 4 bases and J 1 base; nucleotides not matched to a gene: 15. TCRdb reanalysed the RT-PCR reads using MiXCR and keeps one entry per CDR3 protein. The sample holds hundreds of thousands of distinct CDR3 sequences, 12% seen once. A note on this clonotype: The antigen is undetermined.

The chain combines TRBV6-5 with TRBJ2-1; 8 bases map to TRBD2. The specimen comprised PBMCs from blood, sampled on the day of vaccination. The receptor was derived from a man aged 50-59 years who received an inactivated influenza vaccine. The DNA of the CDR3 is TGTGCCAGCAGTTTACCGAACCAATTGCGGGGGGCGTCCTACAATGAGCAGTTCTTC. Translation: CASSLPNQLRGASYNEQFF.